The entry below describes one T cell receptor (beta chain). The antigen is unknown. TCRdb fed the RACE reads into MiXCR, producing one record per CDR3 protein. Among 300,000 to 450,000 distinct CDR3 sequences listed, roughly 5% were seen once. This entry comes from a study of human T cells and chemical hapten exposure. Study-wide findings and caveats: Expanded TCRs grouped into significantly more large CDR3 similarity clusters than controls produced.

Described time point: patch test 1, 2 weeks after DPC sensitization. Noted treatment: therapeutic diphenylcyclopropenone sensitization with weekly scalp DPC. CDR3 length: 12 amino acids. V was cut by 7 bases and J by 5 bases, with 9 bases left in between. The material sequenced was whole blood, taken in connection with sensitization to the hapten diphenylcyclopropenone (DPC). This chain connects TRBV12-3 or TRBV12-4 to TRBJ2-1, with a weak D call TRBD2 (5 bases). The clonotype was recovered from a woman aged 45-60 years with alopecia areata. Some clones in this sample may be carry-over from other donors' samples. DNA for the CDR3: TGTGCCAGCACTTGGCGGGACAATGAGCAGTTCTTC. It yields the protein CASTWRDNEQFF.